A selection of T cell receptor beta chains follows, all from one sample in a study of T cell repertoires in cytomegalovirus infection. MiXCR, applied by TCRdb to the reads, yields one record per CDR3 protein. Of some 300,000 distinct CDR3 sequences listed, about 9.2% were seen once; the top ten hold about 2.3%. Sequencing used PBMCs. The receptors originated from a human donor in good health (CMV status not recorded). Some clones in this sample may be carry-over from other donors' samples. CDR3s include the opening cysteine and the closing phenylalanine or tryptophan. The order of the fields is D gene, V gene, J gene, clone size, CDR3 protein, CDR3 DNA. A D gene is named only where the DNA matches it firmly. Expanded clones are given a class, and other clones once, few, many or no size at all.

.	TRBV24-1	TRBJ2-3	many	CATSRRYTDTQYF	TGTGCCACCAGTCGAAGGTACACAGATACGCAGTATTTT
.	TRBV29-1	TRBJ1-1	many	CSVEEKGGAPGTEAFF	TGCAGCGTTGAAGAGAAGGGGGGGGCCCCGGGGACTGAAGCTTTCTTT
.	TRBV7-6	TRBJ1-5	many	CASSLPGVGQPQHF	TGTGCCAGCAGCCTCCCTGGGGTAGGTCAGCCCCAGCATTTT
.	TRBV7-6	TRBJ1-1	many	CASSLVGGNTEAFF	TGTGCCAGCAGCTTAGTTGGGGGGAACACTGAAGCTTTCTTT
.	TRBV12-3/TRBV12-4	TRBJ2-1	many	CASSYRQGGPYNEQFF	TGTGCCAGCAGTTACAGACAGGGAGGTCCCTACAATGAGCAGTTCTTC
.	TRBV14	TRBJ2-1	many	CASSQPPHPPFF	TGTGCCAGCAGCCAACCCCCACATCCCCCGTTCTTC
.	TRBV5-1	TRBJ2-2	few	CASSLRRANTGELFF	TGCGCCAGCAGCTTAAGGCGAGCGAACACCGGGGAGCTGTTTTTT
.	TRBV6-1	TRBJ1-2	many	CATDYAVGVGYGYTF	TGTGCCACCGACTATGCGGTCGGAGTAGGATATGGCTACACCTTC
.	TRBV12-5	TRBJ2-7	.	CASGLSVQNSYEQYF	TGTGCTAGTGGTTTGTCGGTCCAGAACTCCTACGAGCAGTACTTC
.	TRBV28	TRBJ1-2	many	CASSLVRSEQANYGYTF	TGTGCCAGCAGTTTAGTTCGTTCGGAGCAAGCTAACTATGGCTACACCTTC
TRBD1	TRBV5-5	TRBJ1-2	.	CASSSDRDGYTF	TGTGCCAGCAGCTCTGACAGGGATGGCTACACCTTC
TRBD2	TRBV7-8	TRBJ2-6	many	CASRRGGIGANVLTF	TGTGCCAGCAGGCGGGGGGGGATCGGGGCCAACGTCCTGACTTTC
TRBD1	TRBV20-1	TRBJ1-4	many	CSQSPGQNNEKLFF	TGCAGCCAAAGCCCGGGACAGAATAATGAAAAACTGTTTTTT
.	TRBV6-1	TRBJ1-1	many	CASYPPEKNTEAFF	TGTGCCAGCTACCCCCCAGAGAAGAACACTGAAGCTTTCTTT